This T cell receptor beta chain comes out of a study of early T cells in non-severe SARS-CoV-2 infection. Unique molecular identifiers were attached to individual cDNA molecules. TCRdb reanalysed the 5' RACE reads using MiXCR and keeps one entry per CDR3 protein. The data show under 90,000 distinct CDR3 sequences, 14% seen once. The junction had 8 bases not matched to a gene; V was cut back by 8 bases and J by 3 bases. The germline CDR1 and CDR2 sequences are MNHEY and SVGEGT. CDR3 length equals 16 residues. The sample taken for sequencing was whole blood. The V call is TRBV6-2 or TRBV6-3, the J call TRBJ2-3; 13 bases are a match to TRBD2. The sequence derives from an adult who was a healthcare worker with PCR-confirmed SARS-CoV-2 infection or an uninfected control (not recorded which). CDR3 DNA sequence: TGTGCCAGCGCGAAACCGACTAGCGGGGGGACAGATACGCAGTATTTT. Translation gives CASAKPTSGGTDTQYF.